This T cell receptor (beta chain) was sequenced for a study of T cells after yellow fever vaccination. TCRdb ran MiXCR on the 5' RACE reads and lists one entry per CDR3 protein. This table holds about 350,000 distinct CDR3 sequences, 8% to 9.5% found once. General study findings and limits: Clonotype sharing between CD4 and CD8 compartments was small.

Comments on this clonotype: Its antigen is unidentified.

Source: PBMCs, taken around 45 days after the first yellow fever vaccination. The TCR was taken from a man aged 18 to 30 who received the YFV17D yellow fever vaccine.

The CDR3 DNA follows: TGCGCCAGCGGGACTAGCGGGGCGGCGAACACCGGGGAGCTGTTTTTT. Translated, it gives CASGTSGAANTGELFF. The rearrangement uses TRBV4-3 and TRBJ2-2, with 13 nucleotides matching TRBD2. The CDR3 extends over 16 amino acids. Per the germline V gene, CDR1 is LGHNA and CDR2 is YSLEER. V trimming: 8 bases; J trimming: 0 bases; junction bases outside the gene matches: 3.